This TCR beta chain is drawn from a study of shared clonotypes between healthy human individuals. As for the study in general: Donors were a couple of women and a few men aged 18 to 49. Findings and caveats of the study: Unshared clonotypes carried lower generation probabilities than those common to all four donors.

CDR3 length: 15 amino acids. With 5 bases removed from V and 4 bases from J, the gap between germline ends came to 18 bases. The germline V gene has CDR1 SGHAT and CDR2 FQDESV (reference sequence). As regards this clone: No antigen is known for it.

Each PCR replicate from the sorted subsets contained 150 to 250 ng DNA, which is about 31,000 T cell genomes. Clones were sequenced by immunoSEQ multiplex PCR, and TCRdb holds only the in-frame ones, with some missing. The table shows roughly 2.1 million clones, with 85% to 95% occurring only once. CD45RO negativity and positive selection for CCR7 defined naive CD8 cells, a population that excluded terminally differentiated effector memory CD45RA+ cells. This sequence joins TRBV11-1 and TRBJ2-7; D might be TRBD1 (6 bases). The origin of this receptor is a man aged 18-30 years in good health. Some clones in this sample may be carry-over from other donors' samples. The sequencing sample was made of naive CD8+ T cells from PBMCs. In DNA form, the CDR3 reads TGTGCCAGCAGCCGAGATGAGCAACAGGGATACGAGCAGTACTTC. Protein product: CASSRDEQQGYEQYF.